Below, 30 T cell receptor beta chains from the same sample are listed, as sequenced in a study of blood T cell repertoires in COVID-19. The method was immunoSEQ multiplex PCR; TCRdb's version includes in-frame clones alone and lacks a portion of them. Of 50,000 or so clones listed, 90% were seen once; the top ten hold about 13%. Material: peripheral blood. The receptors shown here come from a man aged 60 to 75 with active COVID-19.

J is TRBJ1-1 and V is TRBV29-1; tentative D call: TRBD1 (6 bases). Per the germline V gene, CDR1 is SQVTM and CDR2 is ANQGSEA. The ends were cut back, 4 bases at V and 6 bases at J, with 18 bases in the middle. There are 14 residues in the CDR3. The CDR3, as DNA: TGCAGCGTTGCCCCGCAGGGATGGGGGCCTGAAGCTTTCTTT. Amino acid sequence: CSVAPQGWGPEAFF.

The V call is TRBV27, the J call TRBJ1-1; no clear D. The CDR3 extends over 15 amino acids. V gave up 2 bases and J gave up 1 base, with 11 bases separating them. Germline CDR1 reads MNHEY; CDR2 reads SMNVEV (reference sequence). DNA for the CDR3: TGTGCCAGCAGTTTAAGTTCAACACCGAACACTGAAGCTTTCTTT. This encodes CASSLSSTPNTEAFF.

In the case of this clone: A junction boundary mismatches the germline segment, possibly from a read error. The V and J genes are TRBV7-3 and TRBJ2-7, with D perhaps matching TRBD2 (6 bases). CDR1 and CDR2 from the germline V gene are SGHTA and FQGTGA. CDR3 length: 13 residues. The CDR3 nucleotides read TGTGCCAGCAGCCCACTAGCTGGGGCAGAGCAGTCCTTC. This sequence encodes CASSPLAGAEQSF.

The V call is TRBV6-5, the J call TRBJ1-3, with D uncertain. The CDR3 has 14 residues. Between the trimmed V and J ends, which lost 7 bases and 4 bases, there was a span of 14 bases. Germline V lookup: CDR1 MNHEY, CDR2 SVGAGI. CDR3 in DNA: TGTGCCAGCATCGTCGGGATTCGAGGAAACACCATATATTTT. This gives the protein CASIVGIRGNTIYF.

The rearrangement joins TRBV7-2 to TRBJ2-3; D might be TRBD2 (5 bases). V was trimmed by 6 bases and J by 4 bases, leaving 8 bases between them. Germline CDR1 SGHTA, CDR2 FQGNSA. This CDR3 is 12 amino acids long. The CDR3 DNA reads as TGTGCCAGCAGTCGGGATTCAGATACGCAGTATTTT. Translation gives CASSRDSDTQYF.

The chain carries TRBV19 and TRBJ1-1; no firm D call. There are 12 residues in the CDR3. V lost 5 bases, J lost 5 bases, and 9 bases lay in between. CDR1 is LNHDA, CDR2 SQIVND, per germline (reference sequence). CDR3: CASSAVSTEAFF. In nucleotides, the CDR3 is TGTGCCAGTAGTGCGGTCTCGACTGAAGCTTTCTTT.

The chain carries TRBV5-1 and TRBJ1-2; 7 bases are shared with TRBD1. V lost 3 bases to trimming and J lost 3 bases; unmatched junction nucleotides: 8. This CDR3 region has 15 residues. In germline, CDR1 is SGHRS, CDR2 YFSETQ. CDR3 DNA: TGCGCCAGCAGCTCGGACGGACAGGAGGACTATGGCTACACCTTC. Its protein is CASSSDGQEDYGYTF. Based on the CDR3 plus reference TRBV5-1 and TRBJ1-2, the full variable domain is KAGVTQTPRYLIKTRGQQVTLSCSPISGHRSVSWYQQTPGQGLQFLFEYFSETQRNKGNFPGRFSGRQFSNSRSEMNVSTLELGDSALYLCASSSDGQEDYGYTFGSGTRLTVV.

The chain combines TRBV4-3 with TRBJ2-6, with D perhaps matching TRBD1 (5 bases). Trimming stripped 4 bases from V and 0 bases from J, with 10 bases between. The CDR3 is made up of 16 amino acids. Germline V gives CDR1 LGHNA, CDR2 YSLEER. CDR3 DNA: TGCGCCAGCAGCCTCGACAGTAACTCTGGGGCCAACGTCCTGACTTTC. Protein sequence: CASSLDSNSGANVLTF.

The gene calls are TRBV4-3 and TRBJ2-1, with 8 bases identical to TRBD2. Trimming removed 5 bases from V and 8 bases from J; junction bases left unmatched: 17. The germline V gene encodes CDR1 LGHNA and CDR2 YSLEER. This CDR3 spans 17 amino acids. As DNA, the CDR3 is TGCGCCAGCAGCTCCGATCAGACTAGCGCGGGTTGGGATGAGCAGTTCTTC. Encoded protein: CASSSDQTSAGWDEQFF.

This rearrangement joins TRBV11-1 to TRBJ2-7; D may be TRBD2 (6 bases). This CDR3 has 13 amino acids. The germline CDR1 and CDR2 sequences are SGHAT and FQDESV (reference sequence). The V end was cut by 5 bases, the J end by 3 bases, with 11 bases between. CDR3 loop: CASSPREFYEQYF. The CDR3 region has the DNA TGTGCCAGCAGCCCCCGGGAGTTCTACGAGCAGTACTTC.

This clone turned up a few times. The chain recombines TRBV28 with TRBJ1-6; D remains ambiguous. Deletions cut 6 bases from V and 5 bases from J, with 26 bases between. The germline gives CDR1 MDHEN, CDR2 SYDVKM. CDR3 length equals 19 residues. The CDR3, as DNA: TGTGCCAGCAGCTCCCAGCGACGGGATCCCTCCATGGATAATTCACCCCTCCACTTT. Its protein is CASSSQRRDPSMDNSPLHF.

This rearrangement joins TRBV5-1 to TRBJ2-3, with 15 bases matching TRBD2. The CDR3 covers 17 residues. Germline CDR1 is SGHRS and CDR2 is YFSETQ. With 0 bases clipped from V and 4 bases from J, the junction kept 3 bases outside the gene matches. The CDR3 DNA is TGCGCCAGCAGCTTGGGGACTAGCGGGAGGGGAGCAGATACGCAGTATTTT. This codes for CASSLGTSGRGADTQYF.

The chain joins TRBV19 to TRBJ2-4; D gene unclear. Per the germline V gene, CDR1 is LNHDA and CDR2 is SQIVND (reference sequence). The CDR3 has 15 amino acids. Trimming removed 3 bases from V and 0 bases from J, with 9 bases in between. Here the CDR3 DNA reads TGTGCCAGTAGTATGTACACCTTAGCCAAAAACATTCAGTACTTC. It codes for CASSMYTLAKNIQYF.

This clone was seen once. This chain joins TRBV7-2 and TRBJ2-7, with TRBD2 matching 10 bases. CDR3 length: 13 residues. CDR1 and CDR2 from the germline V gene are SGHTA and FQGNSA. After removal of 5 bases from V and 3 bases from J, the junction contained 1 base not matched to a gene. CDR3 amino acids: CASSASGGYEQYF. CDR3 sequence (DNA): TGTGCCAGCAGCGCTAGCGGGGGCTACGAGCAGTACTTC. The full variable domain, completed using reference TRBV7-2 and TRBJ2-7, is GAGVSQSPSNKVTEKGKDVELRCDPISGHTALYWYRQSLGQGLEFLIYFQGNSAPDKSGLPSDRFSAERTGGSVSTLTIQRTQQEDSAVYLCASSASGGYEQYFGPGTRLTVT.

The chain employs TRBV6-5 and TRBJ1-1; 9 bases map to TRBD1. V gave up 0 bases and J gave up 5 bases; unmatched junction bases: 1. From germline, CDR1 is MNHEY and CDR2 SVGAGI. The CDR3 extends over 14 amino acids. CDR3 protein: CASSYSTGGTEAFF. CDR3 nucleotides: TGTGCCAGCAGTTACTCGACAGGGGGGACTGAAGCTTTCTTT.

This clone was seen more than once but under ten times. The chain combines TRBV6-6 with TRBJ2-7; no firm D call. Germline V lookup: CDR1 MNHNY, CDR2 SVGAGI (reference sequence). This CDR3 comprises 14 residues. V was clipped by 2 bases and J by 0 bases, with 8 bases between them. The CDR3 loop is CASSYGPSSYEQYF. In DNA form, the CDR3 reads TGTGCCAGCAGTTACGGTCCCAGCTCCTACGAGCAGTACTTC.

This clone was found many times. The chain couples TRBV5-8 to TRBJ2-3, with 13 positions matching TRBD2. Germline V lookup: CDR1 SGHTS, CDR2 YDEGEE. The CDR3 is 17 amino acids. Unmatched junction bases numbered 7, after V lost 0 bases and J lost 6 bases. The CDR3 DNA follows: TGTGCCAGCAGCTTGGCCTTTGGGACTAGCGGGGTGGATACGCAGTATTTT. Translated: CASSLAFGTSGVDTQYF.

In the case of this clone: One junction end disagrees with the germline gene, perhaps due to a read error. This rearrangement joins TRBV28 to TRBJ1-2, with D perhaps matching TRBD1 (6 bases). Germline V gives CDR1 MDHEN, CDR2 SYDVKM. This CDR3 contains 12 residues. The CDR3 here is CASRIARGPTLF. CDR3 coding DNA: TGTGCCAGCAGGATCGCCAGGGGCCCCACTCTCTTC.

This chain links TRBV2 with TRBJ1-6; tentative D call: TRBD1 (5 bases). CDR1 SNHLY and CDR2 FYNNEI come from the germline V gene. There are 13 residues in the CDR3. V was clipped by 9 bases and J by 6 bases, with 12 bases between them. The CDR3 DNA reads TGTGCCAGGTCTGGGCAGGGTAATTCACCCCTCCACTTT. This sequence encodes CARSGQGNSPLHF.

The CDR3 DNA follows: TGCAGCGTTACAGGACGAGCTAACTATGGCTACACCTTC. Protein product: CSVTGRANYGYTF. The genes are TRBV29-1 and TRBJ1-2; TRBD1 is a possible D gene (5 bases). V was trimmed by 5 bases and J by 0 bases, leaving 10 bases between them. Germline CDR1 reads SQVTM; CDR2 reads ANQGSEA. This CDR3 comprises 13 residues.

The CDR3: CASRHRDSGRPQHF. The DNA of the CDR3 is TGTGCCAGCAGACACCGGGACAGCGGGAGGCCCCAGCATTTT. The chain has TRBV6-6 and TRBJ1-5; 7 nucleotides agree with TRBD1. Looked up from germline, CDR1 is MNHNY and CDR2 is SVGAGI (reference sequence). The V and J ends lost 6 bases and 9 bases, in that order; junction bases with no gene match: 11. The CDR3 contains 14 residues.

The gene calls are TRBV28 and TRBJ1-1; unclear D gene. Trimming took off 6 bases at V and 1 base at J, with 3 bases between the two ends. This CDR3 has 11 amino acids. CDR1 and CDR2 (germline): MDHEN, SYDVKM. Here the CDR3 DNA reads TGTGCCAGCAGCAGGAACACTGAAGCTTTCTTT. Amino acids: CASSRNTEAFF. The full variable domain, with the rest looked up from reference TRBV28 and TRBJ1-1, is DVKVTQSSRYLVKRTGEKVFLECVQDMDHENMFWYRQDPGLGLRLIYFSYDVKMKEKGDIPEGYSVSREKKERFSLILESASTNQTSMYLCASSRNTEAFFGQGTRLTVV.

The rearrangement joins TRBV5-1 to TRBJ2-7, with D perhaps TRBD2 (5 bases). V dropped 0 bases and J dropped 2 bases, with 9 bases sitting between them. Germline CDR1 SGHRS, CDR2 YFSETQ. The CDR3 covers 14 residues. The CDR3 sequence: CASSLGRGPYEQYF. The CDR3 DNA sequence: TGCGCCAGCAGCTTGGGACGGGGTCCCTACGAGCAGTACTTC.

The chain carries TRBV6-5 and TRBJ2-5, with a tentative D call TRBD2 (6 bases). Germline V gives CDR1 MNHEY, CDR2 SVGAGI. The CDR3 sequence is 13 residues long. Between the trimmed V and J ends, which lost 5 bases and 5 bases, there was a span of 12 bases. CDR3 coding DNA: TGTGCCAGCAGTCGGGGGTCGTGGGAGACCCAGTACTTC. It yields the protein CASSRGSWETQYF.

This chain uses TRBV2 with TRBJ1-5; 7 bases map to TRBD1. With V trimmed by 6 bases and J by 7 bases, 6 bases remained unmatched. CDR1 is SNHLY and CDR2 is FYNNEI in the germline V gene. The CDR3 extends over 13 amino acids. The CDR3 sequence: CASRTGDRQPQHF. In DNA form, the CDR3 reads TGTGCCAGCAGAACAGGGGATCGCCAGCCCCAGCATTTT. Using reference TRBV2 and TRBJ1-5 for the parts outside the CDR3, the full variable domain is EPEVTQTPSHQVTQMGQEVILRCVPISNHLYFYWYRQILGQKVEFLVSFYNNEISEKSEIFDDQFSVERPDGSNFTLKIRSTKLEDSAMYFCASRTGDRQPQHFGDGTRLSIL.

This clone was detected only once. The chain recombines TRBV3-1 (or the pseudogene TRBV3-2) with TRBJ2-4, with 12 nucleotides matching TRBD2. Trimming cost V 4 bases and J 0 bases; bases outside gene matches: 10. CDR1 and CDR2 from the germline V gene are LGHDT and YNNKEL (reference sequence). CDR3 length: 19 residues. In nucleotides, the CDR3 is TGTGCCAGCAGCCTATTGGGGCTAGCGGGGGGGCTAGCCAAAAACATTCAGTACTTC. Protein sequence: CASSLLGLAGGLAKNIQYF.

The chain joins TRBV15 to TRBJ2-1, with D possibly being TRBD1 (6 bases). The CDR3 has 16 residues. Trimming left V 0 bases short and J 4 bases short, with 13 bases between. Germline CDR1 and CDR2: LNHNV and YYDKDF (reference sequence). CDR3 sequence: CATSRDRQGSYNEQFF. CDR3 in DNA: TGTGCCACCAGCAGAGATAGGCAGGGGTCATACAATGAGCAGTTCTTC.

The chain couples TRBV19 to TRBJ2-7; TRBD1 aligns across 9 bases. The germline CDR1 and CDR2 sequences are LNHDA and SQIVND (reference sequence). Trimming cost V 9 bases and J 3 bases; bases outside gene matches: 6. The CDR3 sequence is 13 residues long. The CDR3 coding sequence is TGTGCCAGCTTACAGGGGGCAATCTACGAGCAGTACTTC. Encoded protein: CASLQGAIYEQYF.

V gene TRBV7-2 combines with J gene TRBJ1-6; a weak D match, TRBD1 (5 bases). Trimming took 1 base from V and 5 from J, leaving 15 bases between them. The germline V gene encodes CDR1 SGHTA and CDR2 FQGNSA. The CDR3 contains 17 residues. The CDR3 is CASSLGVPGRNNSPLHF. Here the CDR3 DNA reads TGTGCCAGCAGCTTAGGTGTGCCAGGGCGAAATAATTCACCCCTCCACTTT.

J is TRBJ2-5 and V is TRBV5-1; 14 nucleotides line up with TRBD2. The end of the DNA is better explained by TRBJ2-7, so the J call may be wrong. The CDR3 is made up of 17 amino acids. CDR1 and CDR2 from the germline V gene are SGHRS and YFSETQ. The CDR3 DNA is TGCGCCAGCAGCCCGGGACTAGCGGGGGCCAGCTCCTACGAGCAGTACTTC. Amino acids: CASSPGLAGASSYEQYF.